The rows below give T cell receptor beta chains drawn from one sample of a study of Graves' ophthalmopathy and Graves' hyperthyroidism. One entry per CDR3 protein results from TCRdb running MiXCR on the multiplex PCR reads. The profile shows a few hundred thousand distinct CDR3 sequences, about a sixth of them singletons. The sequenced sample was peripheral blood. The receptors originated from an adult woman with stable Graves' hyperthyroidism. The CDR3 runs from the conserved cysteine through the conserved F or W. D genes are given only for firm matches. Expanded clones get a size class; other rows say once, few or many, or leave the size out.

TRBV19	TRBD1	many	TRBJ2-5	CASSMKGARETQYF	TGTGCCAGTAGTATGAAGGGGGCTCGGGAGACCCAGTACTTC
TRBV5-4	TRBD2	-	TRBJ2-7	CASRLAGGPLEQYF	TGTGCCAGCAGACTAGCGGGAGGGCCCCTCGAGCAGTACTTC
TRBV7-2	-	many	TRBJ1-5	CASSMGPINQPQHF	TGTGCCAGCAGCATGGGACCGATCAATCAGCCCCAGCATTTT
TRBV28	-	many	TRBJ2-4	CASSLGGGGNIQYF	TGTGCCAGCAGTTTGGGGGGCGGTGGAAACATTCAGTACTTC
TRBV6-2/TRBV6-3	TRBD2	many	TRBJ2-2	CASSYGLAENTGELFF	TGTGCCAGCAGTTACGGTCTAGCGGAAAACACCGGGGAGCTGTTTTTT
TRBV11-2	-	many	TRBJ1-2	CASSWQGDYGYTF	TGTGCCAGCAGCTGGCAGGGTGACTATGGCTACACCTTC
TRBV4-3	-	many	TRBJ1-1	CASSQEAGARAEAFF	TGCGCCAGCAGCCAAGAAGCAGGGGCGAGGGCTGAAGCTTTCTTT
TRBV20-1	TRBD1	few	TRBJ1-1	CSAMGQGAWGNTEAFF	TGCAGTGCTATGGGACAGGGGGCGTGGGGGAACACTGAAGCTTTCTTT
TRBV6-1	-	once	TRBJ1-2	CASGRTQILYGYTF	TGTGCCAGCGGCCGCACGCAGATCCTATATGGCTACACCTTC
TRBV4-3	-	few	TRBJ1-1	CASRWAPEQNTEAFF	TGCGCCAGCAGATGGGCCCCAGAGCAGAACACTGAAGCTTTCTTT
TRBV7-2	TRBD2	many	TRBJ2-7	CASSLAPGLAGAYEQYF	TGTGCCAGCAGCTTAGCGCCCGGACTAGCGGGGGCTTACGAGCAGTACTTC
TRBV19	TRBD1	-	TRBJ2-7	CASSPTGGPGASLYF	TGTGCCAGTAGCCCGACAGGGGGTCCCGGGGCCAGCTTGTACTTC
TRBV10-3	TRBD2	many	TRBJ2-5	CAIWGGAQETQYF	TGTGCCATATGGGGAGGGGCCCAAGAGACCCAGTACTTC
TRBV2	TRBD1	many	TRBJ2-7	CASRGTGSSYEQYF	TGTGCCAGCAGAGGGACAGGCAGCTCCTACGAGCAGTACTTC
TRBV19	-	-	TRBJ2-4	CASSPQSWTPGGQYF	TGTGCCAGTAGTCCACAGTCTTGGACACCCGGGGGTCAGTACTTC
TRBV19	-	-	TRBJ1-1	CASSLQGNGEAFF	TGTGCCAGTAGTTTACAGGGTAATGGTGAAGCTTTCTTT
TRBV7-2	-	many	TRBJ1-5	CASSSQTNQPQHF	TGTGCCAGCAGCTCCCAGACGAATCAGCCCCAGCATTTT
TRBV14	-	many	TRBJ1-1	CASSPGRATEAFF	TGTGCCAGCAGCCCCGGTAGGGCCACTGAAGCTTTCTTT
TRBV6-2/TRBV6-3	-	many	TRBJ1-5	CASSYRGYSNQPQHF	TGTGCCAGCAGTTACAGGGGATATAGCAATCAGCCCCAGCATTTT
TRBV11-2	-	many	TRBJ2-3	CASREGASDTQYF	TGTGCCAGCCGAGAAGGGGCGTCTGATACGCAGTATTTT
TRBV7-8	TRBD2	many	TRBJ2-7	CASSLALGLAGLYEQYF	TGTGCCAGCAGCTTAGCGCTCGGACTAGCGGGACTATACGAGCAGTACTTC
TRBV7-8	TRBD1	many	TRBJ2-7	CASGGGQGAQGVYEQYF	TGTGCCAGCGGGGGGGGACAGGGGGCGCAGGGGGTCTACGAGCAGTACTTC
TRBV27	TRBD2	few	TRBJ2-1	CASRTGTSGYNEQFF	TGTGCCAGCAGGACCGGGACTAGCGGCTACAATGAGCAGTTCTTC
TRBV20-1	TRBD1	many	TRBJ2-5	CSARKDRANQETQYF	TGCAGTGCTAGAAAGGACAGGGCTAACCAAGAGACCCAGTACTTC
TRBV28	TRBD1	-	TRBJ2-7	CASRRAGTGLGRVEGEQYF	TGTGCCAGCAGAAGAGCCGGGACAGGGTTGGGTCGGGTTGAGGGCGAGCAGTACTTC
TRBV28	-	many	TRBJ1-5	CASSLLSGLHHQPQHF	TGTGCCAGCAGTTTATTGTCGGGCCTCCACCATCAGCCCCAGCATTTT
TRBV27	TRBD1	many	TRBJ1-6	CASSLSVQGKNSPLHF	TGTGCCAGCAGTTTGAGTGTACAGGGGAAGAATTCACCCCTCCACTTT
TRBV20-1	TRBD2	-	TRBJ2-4	CSAGPVREWENIKYF	TGCAGTGCTGGCCCCGTGCGGGAGTGGGAAAACATTAAGTACTTC
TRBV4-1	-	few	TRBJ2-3	CASSQDYEGYTDTQYF	TGCGCCAGCAGCCAAGACTACGAGGGGTACACAGATACGCAGTATTTT
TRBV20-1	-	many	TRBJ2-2	CSARDRWSRPNTGELFF	TGCAGTGCTAGAGATCGGTGGAGCAGGCCGAACACCGGGGAGCTGTTTTTT
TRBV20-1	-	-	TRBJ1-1	CSASAGWDTEAFF	TGCAGTGCTAGTGCCGGGTGGGACACTGAAGCTTTCTTT
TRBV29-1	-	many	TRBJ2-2	CSVDRETGELFF	TGCAGCGTTGATAGGGAAACCGGGGAGCTGTTTTTT
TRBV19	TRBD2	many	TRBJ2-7	CASSINSLAGGRSYEQYF	TGTGCCAGTAGTATAAATAGCCTAGCGGGAGGCCGCTCCTACGAGCAGTACTTC
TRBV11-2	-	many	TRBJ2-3	CASSLQVFGGVDTQYF	TGTGCCAGCAGCTTACAGGTTTTTGGGGGCGTGGATACGCAGTATTTT
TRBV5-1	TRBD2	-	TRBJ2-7	CASRPTSGLSYEQYF	TGCGCCAGCCGACCGACTAGCGGGCTATCCTACGAGCAGTACTTC
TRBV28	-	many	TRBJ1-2	CASSFEPGDPRDYTF	TGTGCCAGCAGTTTTGAGCCCGGGGATCCGCGGGACTACACCTTC
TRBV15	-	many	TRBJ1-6	CATSRRIENSPLHF	TGTGCCACCAGCAGGAGGATCGAAAATTCACCCCTCCACTTT
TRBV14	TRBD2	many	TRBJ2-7	CASSQVAGIYEQYF	TGTGCCAGCAGCCAAGTAGCGGGAATCTACGAGCAGTACTTC
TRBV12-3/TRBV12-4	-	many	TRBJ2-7	CASSDQGFEQYF	TGTGCCAGCAGTGACCAGGGCTTCGAGCAGTACTTC
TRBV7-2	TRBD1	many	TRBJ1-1	CASSPWEGAYGEAFF	TGTGCCAGCAGCCCGTGGGAGGGGGCTTACGGTGAAGCTTTCTTT
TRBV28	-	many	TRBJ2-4	CASSPRDFLAKNIKYF	TGTGCCAGCAGTCCTCGGGACTTCCTGGCCAAAAACATTAAGTACTTC
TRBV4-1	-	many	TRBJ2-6	CASSQDLGPGANVLTF	TGCGCCAGCAGCCAAGATTTAGGGCCTGGGGCCAACGTCCTGACTTTC
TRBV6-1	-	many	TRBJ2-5	CASSRAARETQYF	TGTGCCAGCAGCCGGGCGGCTCGGGAGACCCAGTACTTC
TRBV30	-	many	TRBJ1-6	CAWSVGMNNSPLHF	TGTGCCTGGAGTGTCGGCATGAATAATTCACCCCTCCACTTT
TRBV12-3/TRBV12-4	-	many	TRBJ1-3	CASSLAVGAGNTIYF	TGTGCCAGCAGTTTAGCAGTAGGGGCTGGAAACACCATATATTTT
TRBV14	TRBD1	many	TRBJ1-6	CASGGKGQATQSPLHF	TGTGCCAGCGGGGGAAAAGGACAGGCGACCCAATCACCCCTCCACTTT
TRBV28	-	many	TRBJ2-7	CASGDPLSYEQYF	TGTGCCAGTGGGGACCCCTTGTCCTACGAGCAGTACTTC
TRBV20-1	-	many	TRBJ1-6	CSARVVSGSNSPLHF	TGCAGTGCTAGAGTAGTATCAGGGAGTAATTCACCCCTCCACTTT
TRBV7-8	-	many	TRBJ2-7	CASSLERLYVAEQYF	TGTGCCAGCAGCTTAGAAAGACTCTACGTCGCGGAGCAGTACTTC
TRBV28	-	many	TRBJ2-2	CASRGGGIPGELFF	TGTGCCAGCAGGGGTGGAGGGATTCCCGGGGAGCTGTTTTTT
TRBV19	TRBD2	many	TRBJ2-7	CATQRRTSGRHDSSYEQYF	TGTGCCACCCAGAGAAGGACTAGCGGGAGGCATGATAGCTCCTACGAGCAGTACTTC
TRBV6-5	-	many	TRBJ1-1	CASSYSMGEAFF	TGTGCCAGCAGTTACTCGATGGGAGAAGCTTTCTTT
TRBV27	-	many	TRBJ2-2	CASSRRHPLNTGELFF	TGTGCCAGCAGTCGGAGACATCCCCTGAACACCGGGGAGCTGTTTTTT
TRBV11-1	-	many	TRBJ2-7	CASSQTGISYEQYF	TGTGCCAGCAGCCAAACAGGCATCTCCTACGAGCAGTACTTC
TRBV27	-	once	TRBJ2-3	CASSLVLLYTHYF	TGTGCCAGCAGTTTGGTTCTCTTGTATACGCATTATTTT